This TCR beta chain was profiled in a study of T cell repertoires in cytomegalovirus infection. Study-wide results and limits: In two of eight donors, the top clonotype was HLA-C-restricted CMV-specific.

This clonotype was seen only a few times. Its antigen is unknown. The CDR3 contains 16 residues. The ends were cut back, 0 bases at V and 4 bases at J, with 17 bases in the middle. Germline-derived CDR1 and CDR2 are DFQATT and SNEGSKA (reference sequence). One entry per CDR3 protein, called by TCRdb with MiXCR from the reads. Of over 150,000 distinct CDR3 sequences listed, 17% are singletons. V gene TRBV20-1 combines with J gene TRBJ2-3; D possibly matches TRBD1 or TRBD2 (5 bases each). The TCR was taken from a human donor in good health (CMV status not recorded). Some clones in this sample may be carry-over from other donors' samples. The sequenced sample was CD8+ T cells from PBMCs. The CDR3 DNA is TGCAGTGCTAGAGATCTGCGAGGGGAAAACCCAGATACGCAGTATTTT. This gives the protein CSARDLRGENPDTQYF.